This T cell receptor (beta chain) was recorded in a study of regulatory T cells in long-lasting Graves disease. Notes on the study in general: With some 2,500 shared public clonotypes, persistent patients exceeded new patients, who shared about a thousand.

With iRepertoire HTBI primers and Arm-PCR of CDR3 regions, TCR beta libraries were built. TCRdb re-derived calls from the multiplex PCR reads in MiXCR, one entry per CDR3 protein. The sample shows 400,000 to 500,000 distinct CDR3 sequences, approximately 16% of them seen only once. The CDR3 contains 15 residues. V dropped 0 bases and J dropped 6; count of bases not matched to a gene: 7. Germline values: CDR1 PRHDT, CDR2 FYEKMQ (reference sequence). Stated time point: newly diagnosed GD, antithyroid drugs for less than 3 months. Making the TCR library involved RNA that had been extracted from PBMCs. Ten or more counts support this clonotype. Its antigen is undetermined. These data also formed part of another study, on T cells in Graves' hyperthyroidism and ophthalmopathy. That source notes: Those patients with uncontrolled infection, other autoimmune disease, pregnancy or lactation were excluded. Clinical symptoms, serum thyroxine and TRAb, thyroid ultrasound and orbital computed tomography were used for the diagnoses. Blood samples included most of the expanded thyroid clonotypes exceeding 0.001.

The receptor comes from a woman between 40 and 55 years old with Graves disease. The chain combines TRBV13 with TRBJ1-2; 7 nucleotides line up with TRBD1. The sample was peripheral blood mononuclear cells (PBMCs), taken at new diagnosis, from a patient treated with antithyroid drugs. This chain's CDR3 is CASSLGYTGAHGYTF. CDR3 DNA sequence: TGTGCCAGCAGCTTAGGATATACAGGGGCCCATGGCTACACCTTC.